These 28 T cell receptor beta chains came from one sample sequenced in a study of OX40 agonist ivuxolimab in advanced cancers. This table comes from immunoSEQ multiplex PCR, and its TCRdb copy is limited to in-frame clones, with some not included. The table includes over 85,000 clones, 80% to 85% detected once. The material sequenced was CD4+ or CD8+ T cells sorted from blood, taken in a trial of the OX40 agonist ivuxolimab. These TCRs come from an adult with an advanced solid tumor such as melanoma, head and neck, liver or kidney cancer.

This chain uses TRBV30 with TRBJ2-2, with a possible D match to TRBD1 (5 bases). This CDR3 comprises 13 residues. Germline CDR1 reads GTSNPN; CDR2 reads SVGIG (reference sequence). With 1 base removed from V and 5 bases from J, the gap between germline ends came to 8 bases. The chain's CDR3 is CAWSAGLTGELFF. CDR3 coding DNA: TGTGCCTGGAGTGCAGGGCTTACCGGGGAGCTGTTTTTT.

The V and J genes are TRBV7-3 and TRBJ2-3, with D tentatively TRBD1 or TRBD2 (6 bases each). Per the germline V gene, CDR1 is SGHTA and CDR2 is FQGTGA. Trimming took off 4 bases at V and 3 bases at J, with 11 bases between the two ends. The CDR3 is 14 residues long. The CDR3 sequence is CASSSRGLTDTQYF. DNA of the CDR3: TGTGCCAGCAGCTCTCGGGGGCTTACAGATACGCAGTATTTT.

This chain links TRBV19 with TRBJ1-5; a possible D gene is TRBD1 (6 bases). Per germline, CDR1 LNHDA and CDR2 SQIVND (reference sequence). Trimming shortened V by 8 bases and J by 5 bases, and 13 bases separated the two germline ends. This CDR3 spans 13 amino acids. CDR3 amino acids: CASSGGGYQPQHF. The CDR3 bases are TGTGCCAGTTCTGGGGGCGGGTATCAGCCCCAGCATTTT.

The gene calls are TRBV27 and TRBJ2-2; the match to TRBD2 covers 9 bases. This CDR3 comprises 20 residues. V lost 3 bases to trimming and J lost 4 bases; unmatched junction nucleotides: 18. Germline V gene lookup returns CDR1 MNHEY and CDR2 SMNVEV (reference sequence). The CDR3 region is CASSFEAGVSLAGSTGELFF. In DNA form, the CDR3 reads TGTGCCAGCAGTTTTGAGGCGGGGGTGAGCCTAGCGGGGTCCACCGGGGAGCTGTTTTTT.

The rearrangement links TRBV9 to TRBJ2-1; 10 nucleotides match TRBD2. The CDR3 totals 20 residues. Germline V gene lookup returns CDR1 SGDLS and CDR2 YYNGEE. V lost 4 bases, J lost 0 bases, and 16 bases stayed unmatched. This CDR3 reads CASSPREAGGAPSSYNEQFF. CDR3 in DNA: TGTGCCAGCAGCCCCCGGGAAGCGGGGGGGGCGCCGAGCTCCTACAATGAGCAGTTCTTC.

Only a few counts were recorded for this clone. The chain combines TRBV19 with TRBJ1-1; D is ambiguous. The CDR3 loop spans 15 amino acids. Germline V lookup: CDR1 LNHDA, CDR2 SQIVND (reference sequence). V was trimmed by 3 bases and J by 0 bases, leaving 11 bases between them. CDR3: CASSIGRTMNTEAFF. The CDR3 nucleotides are TGTGCCAGTAGTATCGGACGGACCATGAACACTGAAGCTTTCTTT.

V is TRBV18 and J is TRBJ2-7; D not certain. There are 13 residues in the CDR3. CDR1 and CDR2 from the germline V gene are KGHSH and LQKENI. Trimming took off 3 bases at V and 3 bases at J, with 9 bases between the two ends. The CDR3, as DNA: TGTGCCAGCTCACCGGGTCAGATCTACGAGCAGTACGTC. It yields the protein CASSPGQIYEQYV.

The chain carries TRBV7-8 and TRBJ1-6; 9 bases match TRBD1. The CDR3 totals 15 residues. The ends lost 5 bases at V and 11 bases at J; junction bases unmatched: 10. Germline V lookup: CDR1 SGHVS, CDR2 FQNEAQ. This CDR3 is CASSPPGTGLAPLHF. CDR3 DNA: TGTGCCAGCAGCCCACCCGGGACAGGGTTAGCACCCCTCCACTTT.

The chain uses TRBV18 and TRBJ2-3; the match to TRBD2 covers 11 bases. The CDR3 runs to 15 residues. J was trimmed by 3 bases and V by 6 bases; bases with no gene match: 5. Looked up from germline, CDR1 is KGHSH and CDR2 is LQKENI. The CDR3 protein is CASSLGTSGTDTQYF. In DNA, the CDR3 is TGTGCCAGCTCTCTCGGGACTAGCGGAACAGATACGCAGTATTTT. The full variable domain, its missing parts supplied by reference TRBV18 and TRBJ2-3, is NAGVMQNPRHLVRRRGQEARLRCSPMKGHSHVYWYRQLPEEGLKFMVYLQKENIIDESGMPKERFSAEFPKEGPSILRIQQVVRGDSAAYFCASSLGTSGTDTQYFGPGTRLTVL.

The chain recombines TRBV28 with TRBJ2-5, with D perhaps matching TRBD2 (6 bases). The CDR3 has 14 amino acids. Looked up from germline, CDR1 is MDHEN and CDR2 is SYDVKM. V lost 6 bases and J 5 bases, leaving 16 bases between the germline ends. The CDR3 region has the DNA TGTGCCAGCAGCCGTCGACCCAGCGGGGAGACCCAGTACTTC. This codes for CASSRRPSGETQYF.

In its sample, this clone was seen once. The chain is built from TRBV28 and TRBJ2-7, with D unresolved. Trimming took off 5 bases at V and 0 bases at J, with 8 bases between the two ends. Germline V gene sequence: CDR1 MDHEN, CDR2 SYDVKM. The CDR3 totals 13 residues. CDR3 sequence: CASSKSSSYEQYF. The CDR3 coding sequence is TGTGCCAGCAGTAAGAGTTCCTCCTACGAGCAGTACTTC.

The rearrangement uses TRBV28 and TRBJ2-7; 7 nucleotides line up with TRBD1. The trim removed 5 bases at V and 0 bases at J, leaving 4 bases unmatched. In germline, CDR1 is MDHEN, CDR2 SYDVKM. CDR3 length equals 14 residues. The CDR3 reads CASSGEGASYEQYF. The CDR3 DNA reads TGTGCCAGCAGTGGCGAGGGGGCCTCCTACGAGCAGTACTTC.

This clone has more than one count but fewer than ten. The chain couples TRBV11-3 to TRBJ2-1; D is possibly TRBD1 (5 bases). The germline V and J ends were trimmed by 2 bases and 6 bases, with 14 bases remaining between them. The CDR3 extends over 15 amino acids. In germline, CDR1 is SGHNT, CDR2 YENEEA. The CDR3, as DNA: TGTGCCAGCAGCTTACAGGGTCTAAGTACCAATGAGCAGTTCTTC. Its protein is CASSLQGLSTNEQFF.

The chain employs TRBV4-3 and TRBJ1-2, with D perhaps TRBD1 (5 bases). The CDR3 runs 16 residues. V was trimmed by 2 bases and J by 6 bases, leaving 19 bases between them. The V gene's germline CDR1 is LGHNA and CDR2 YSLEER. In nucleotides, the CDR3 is TGCGCCAGCAGCCAACGTCTCGGACATTGGCTGCATGGCTACACCTTC. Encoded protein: CASSQRLGHWLHGYTF.

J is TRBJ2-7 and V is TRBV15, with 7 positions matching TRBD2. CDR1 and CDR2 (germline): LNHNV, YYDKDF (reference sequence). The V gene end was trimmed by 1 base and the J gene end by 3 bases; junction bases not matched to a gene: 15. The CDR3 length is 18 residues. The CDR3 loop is CATSRGEGLVGEIYEQYF. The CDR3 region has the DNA TGTGCCACCAGCAGAGGGGAGGGGCTGGTCGGGGAAATCTACGAGCAGTACTTC.

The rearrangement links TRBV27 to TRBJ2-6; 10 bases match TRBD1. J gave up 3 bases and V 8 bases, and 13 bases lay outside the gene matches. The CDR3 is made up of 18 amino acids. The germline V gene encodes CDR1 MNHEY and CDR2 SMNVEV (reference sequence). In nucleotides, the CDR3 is TGTGCCAGCTTTCCGGGACAGGGGTCCACGGGTGGGGCCAACGTCCTGACTTTC. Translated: CASFPGQGSTGGANVLTF. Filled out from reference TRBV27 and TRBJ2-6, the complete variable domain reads EAQVTQNPRYLITVTGKKLTVTCSQNMNHEYMSWYRQDPGLGLRQIYYSMNVEVTDKGDVPEGYKVSRKEKRNFPLILESPSPNQTSLYFCASFPGQGSTGGANVLTFGAGSRLTVL.

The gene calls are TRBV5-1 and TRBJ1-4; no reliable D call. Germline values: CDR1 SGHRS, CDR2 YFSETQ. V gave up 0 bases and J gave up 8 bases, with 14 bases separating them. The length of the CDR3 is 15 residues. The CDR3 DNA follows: TGCGCCAGCAGCTTGGACGTAGGGAATGAGGAAAAACTGTTTTTT. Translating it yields CASSLDVGNEEKLFF.

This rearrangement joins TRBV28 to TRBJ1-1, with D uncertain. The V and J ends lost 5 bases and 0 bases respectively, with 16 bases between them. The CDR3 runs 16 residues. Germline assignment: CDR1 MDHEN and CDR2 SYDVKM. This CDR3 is CASSRQGRGLNTEAFF. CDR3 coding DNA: TGTGCCAGCAGTCGTCAAGGGAGAGGGCTGAACACTGAAGCTTTCTTT. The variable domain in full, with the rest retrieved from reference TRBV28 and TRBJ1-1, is DVKVTQSSRYLVKRTGEKVFLECVQDMDHENMFWYRQDPGLGLRLIYFSYDVKMKEKGDIPEGYSVSREKKERFSLILESASTNQTSMYLCASSRQGRGLNTEAFFGQGTRLTVV.

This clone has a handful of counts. The CDR3 loop is CASSYGDRFNSPLHF. In DNA form, the CDR3 reads TGTGCCAGCAGTTACGGGGACAGATTCAATTCACCCCTCCACTTT. The chain combines TRBV6-5 with TRBJ1-6, with 7 bases lining up with TRBD1. Germline V CDR1 and CDR2: MNHEY, SVGAGI. Trimming removed 2 bases from V and 7 bases from J; junction bases left unmatched: 5. This CDR3 region has 15 residues.

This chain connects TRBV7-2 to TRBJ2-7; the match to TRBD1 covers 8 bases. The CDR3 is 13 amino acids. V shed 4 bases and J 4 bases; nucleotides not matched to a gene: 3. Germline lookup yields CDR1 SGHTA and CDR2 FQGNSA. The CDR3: CASSSHRGYEQYF. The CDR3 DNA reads TGTGCCAGCAGCTCGCACAGGGGGTACGAGCAGTACTTC.

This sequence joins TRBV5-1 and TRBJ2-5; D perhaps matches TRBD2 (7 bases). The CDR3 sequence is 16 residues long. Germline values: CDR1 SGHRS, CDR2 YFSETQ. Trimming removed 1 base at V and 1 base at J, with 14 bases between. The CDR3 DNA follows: TGCGCCAGCAGCTTGACGGGGGGCTCGGGCCAAGAGACCCAGTACTTC. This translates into CASSLTGGSGQETQYF.

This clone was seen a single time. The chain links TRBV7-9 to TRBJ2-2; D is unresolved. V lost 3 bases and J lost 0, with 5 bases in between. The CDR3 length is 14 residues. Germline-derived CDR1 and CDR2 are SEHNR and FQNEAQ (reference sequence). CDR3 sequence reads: CASSFEPNTGELFF. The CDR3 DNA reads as TGTGCCAGCAGCTTCGAGCCGAACACCGGGGAGCTGTTTTTT.

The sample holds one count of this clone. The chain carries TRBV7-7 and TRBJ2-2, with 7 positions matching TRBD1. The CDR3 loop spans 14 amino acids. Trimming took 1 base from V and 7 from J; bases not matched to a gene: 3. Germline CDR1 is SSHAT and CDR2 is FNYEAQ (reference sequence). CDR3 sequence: CASSLGGGDGELFF. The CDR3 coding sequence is TGTGCCAGCAGCTTAGGAGGGGGCGACGGGGAGCTGTTTTTT.

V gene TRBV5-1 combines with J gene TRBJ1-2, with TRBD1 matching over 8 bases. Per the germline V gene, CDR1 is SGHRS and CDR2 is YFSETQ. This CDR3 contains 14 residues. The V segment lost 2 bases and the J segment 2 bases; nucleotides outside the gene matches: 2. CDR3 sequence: CASSFDRGNYGYTF. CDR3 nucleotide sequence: TGCGCCAGCAGCTTCGACAGGGGAAACTATGGCTACACCTTC. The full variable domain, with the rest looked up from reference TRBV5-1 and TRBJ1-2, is KAGVTQTPRYLIKTRGQQVTLSCSPISGHRSVSWYQQTPGQGLQFLFEYFSETQRNKGNFPGRFSGRQFSNSRSEMNVSTLELGDSALYLCASSFDRGNYGYTFGSGTRLTVV.

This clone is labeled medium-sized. This CDR3 reads CASTRQGGFGETQYF. The CDR3 DNA follows: TGTGCCAGCACTAGACAGGGAGGGTTCGGGGAGACCCAGTACTTC. V is TRBV19 and J is TRBJ2-5; D may match TRBD1 or TRBD2 (7 bases each). The V and J ends lost 9 bases and 5 bases respectively, with 22 bases between them. Germline V gene sequence: CDR1 LNHDA, CDR2 SQIVND (reference sequence). The CDR3 extends over 15 amino acids. Combining the CDR3 with reference TRBV19 and TRBJ2-5 gives the whole variable domain DGGITQSPKYLFRKEGQNVTLSCEQNLNHDAMYWYRQDPGQGLRLIYYSQIVNDFQKGDIAEGYSVSREKKESFPLTVTSAQKNPTAFYLCASTRQGGFGETQYFGPGTRLLVL.

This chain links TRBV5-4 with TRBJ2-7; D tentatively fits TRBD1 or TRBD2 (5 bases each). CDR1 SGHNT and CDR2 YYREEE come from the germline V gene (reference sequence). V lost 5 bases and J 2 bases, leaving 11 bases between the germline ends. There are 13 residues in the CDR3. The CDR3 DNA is TGTGCCAGCAGTCGGGACGGAGCCTACGAGCAGTACGTC. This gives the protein CASSRDGAYEQYV.

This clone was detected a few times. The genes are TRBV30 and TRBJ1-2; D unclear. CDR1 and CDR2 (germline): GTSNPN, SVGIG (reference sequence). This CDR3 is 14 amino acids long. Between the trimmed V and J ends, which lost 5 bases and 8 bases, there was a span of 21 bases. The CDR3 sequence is CAWVKTTPGWGYTF. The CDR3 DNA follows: TGTGCCTGGGTCAAGACAACGCCAGGCTGGGGCTACACCTTC.

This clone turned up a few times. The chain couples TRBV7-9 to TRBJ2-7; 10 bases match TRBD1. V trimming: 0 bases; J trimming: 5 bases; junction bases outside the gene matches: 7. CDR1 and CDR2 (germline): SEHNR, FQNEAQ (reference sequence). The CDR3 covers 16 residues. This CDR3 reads CASSLATGGRPHEQYV. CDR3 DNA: TGTGCCAGCAGCTTAGCGACAGGGGGCCGTCCCCACGAGCAGTACGTC.